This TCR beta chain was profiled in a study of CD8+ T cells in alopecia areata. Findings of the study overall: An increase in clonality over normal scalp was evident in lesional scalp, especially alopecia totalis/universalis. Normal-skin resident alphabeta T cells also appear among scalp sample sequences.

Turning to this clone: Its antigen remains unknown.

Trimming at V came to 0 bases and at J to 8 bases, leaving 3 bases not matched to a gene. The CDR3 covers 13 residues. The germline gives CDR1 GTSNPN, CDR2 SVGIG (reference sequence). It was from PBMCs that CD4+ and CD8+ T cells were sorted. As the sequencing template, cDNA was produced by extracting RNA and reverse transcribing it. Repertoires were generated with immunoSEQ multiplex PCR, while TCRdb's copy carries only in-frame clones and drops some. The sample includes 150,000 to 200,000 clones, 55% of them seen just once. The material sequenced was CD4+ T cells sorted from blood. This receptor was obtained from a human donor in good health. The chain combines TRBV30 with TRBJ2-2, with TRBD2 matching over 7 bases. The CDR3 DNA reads TGTGCCTGGAGTGTGGGAGGGAAGGGGGAGCTGTTTTTT. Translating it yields CAWSVGGKGELFF.